The entry below describes one TCR beta chain. The data originate from a study of CD8 T cells in Susac syndrome. Study details: Patients with Susac syndrome were therapy-naive, on corticosteroids, or on intravenous immunoglobulin alone at blood draw.

The CDR3 sequence is 13 residues long. The V end lost 3 bases, the J end lost 8 bases, and 11 bases lay between the germline ends. With random hexamers, reverse transcription was performed on about 0.5 to 1 ug of RNA. The authors amplified TCR beta CDR3 across 54 Vbeta and 13 Jbeta using immunoSEQ multiplex PCR. TCRdb used MiXCR to reprocess the immunoSEQ multiplex PCR reads, holding one entry per CDR3 protein. The top ten clones hold about 0.29% of a sample with about 94,000 distinct CDR3 sequences, roughly 94% of them seen once. Sequencing was done on a sample of CD4+ T cells from PBMCs. This receptor was taken from a human donor with Susac syndrome. The chain couples TRBV12-3 or TRBV12-4 to TRBJ1-3; D remains unclear. The CDR3 region is CASSLWTSDTIYF. The CDR3 bases are TGTGCCAGCAGTTTGTGGACCTCGGACACCATATATTTT.